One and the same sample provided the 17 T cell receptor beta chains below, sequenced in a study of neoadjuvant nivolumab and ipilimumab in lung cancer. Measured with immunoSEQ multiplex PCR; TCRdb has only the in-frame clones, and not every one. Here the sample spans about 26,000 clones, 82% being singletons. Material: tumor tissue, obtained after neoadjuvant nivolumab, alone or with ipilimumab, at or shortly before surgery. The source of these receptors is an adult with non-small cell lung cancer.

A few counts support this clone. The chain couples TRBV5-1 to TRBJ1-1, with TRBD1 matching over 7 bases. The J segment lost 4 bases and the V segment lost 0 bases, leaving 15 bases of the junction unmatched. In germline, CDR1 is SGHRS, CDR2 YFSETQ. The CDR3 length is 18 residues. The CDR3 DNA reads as TGCGCCAGCAGCTTGGATGACAGGGCGAGGGTTCTGGGCACTGAAGCTTTCTTT. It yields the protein CASSLDDRARVLGTEAFF.

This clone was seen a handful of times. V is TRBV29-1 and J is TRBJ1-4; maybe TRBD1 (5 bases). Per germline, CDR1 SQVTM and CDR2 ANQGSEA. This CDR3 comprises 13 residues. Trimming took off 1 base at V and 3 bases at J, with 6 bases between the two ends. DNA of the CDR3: TGCAGCGTTGAAGGGGGGGCTAATGAAAAACTGTTTTTT. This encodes CSVEGGANEKLFF.

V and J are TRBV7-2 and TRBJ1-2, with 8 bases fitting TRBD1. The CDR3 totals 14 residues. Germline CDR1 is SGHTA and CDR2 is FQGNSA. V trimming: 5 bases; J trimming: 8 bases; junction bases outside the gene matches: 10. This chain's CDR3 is CASSTRGPPFGYTF. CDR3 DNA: TGTGCCAGCAGCACCAGGGGGCCCCCCTTCGGCTACACCTTC.

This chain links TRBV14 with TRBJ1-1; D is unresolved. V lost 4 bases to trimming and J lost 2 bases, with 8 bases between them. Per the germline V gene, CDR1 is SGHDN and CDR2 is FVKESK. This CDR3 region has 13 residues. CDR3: CASSLVSNTEAFF. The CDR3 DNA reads TGTGCCAGCAGCCTGGTGAGTAACACTGAAGCTTTCTTT.

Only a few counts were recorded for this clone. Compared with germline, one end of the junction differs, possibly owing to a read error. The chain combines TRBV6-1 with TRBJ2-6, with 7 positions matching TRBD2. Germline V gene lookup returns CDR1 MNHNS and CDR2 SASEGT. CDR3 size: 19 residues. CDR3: CASSQAIASGSSGANVLTF. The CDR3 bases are TGTGCCAGCAGTCAAGCGATTGCTAGCGGCAGCTCTGGGGCCAACGTCCTGACTTTC.

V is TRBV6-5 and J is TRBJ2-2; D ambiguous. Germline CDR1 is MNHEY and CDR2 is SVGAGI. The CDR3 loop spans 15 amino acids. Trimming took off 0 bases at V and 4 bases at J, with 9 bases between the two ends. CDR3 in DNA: TGTGCCAGCAGTTACTCGATAATAGGCACCGGGGAGCTGTTTTTT. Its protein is CASSYSIIGTGELFF.

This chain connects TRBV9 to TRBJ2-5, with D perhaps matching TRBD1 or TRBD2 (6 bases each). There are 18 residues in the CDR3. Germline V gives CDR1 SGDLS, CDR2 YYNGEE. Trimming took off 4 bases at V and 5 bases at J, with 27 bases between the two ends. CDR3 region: CASSSRQVILGTAETQYF. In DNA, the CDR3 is TGTGCCAGCAGCTCAAGACAGGTTATACTGGGGACTGCGGAGACCCAGTACTTC.

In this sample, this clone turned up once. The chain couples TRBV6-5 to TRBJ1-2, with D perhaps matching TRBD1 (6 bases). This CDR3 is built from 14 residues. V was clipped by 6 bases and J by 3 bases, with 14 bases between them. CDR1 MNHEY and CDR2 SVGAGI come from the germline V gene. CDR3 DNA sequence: TGTGCCAGCAGGTCAACAGGGTTAGACTATGGCTACACCTTC. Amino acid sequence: CASRSTGLDYGYTF.

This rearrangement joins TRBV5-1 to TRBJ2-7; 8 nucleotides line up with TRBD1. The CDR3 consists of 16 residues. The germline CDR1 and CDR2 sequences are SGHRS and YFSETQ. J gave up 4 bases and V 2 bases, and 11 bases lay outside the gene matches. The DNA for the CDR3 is TGCGCCAGCAGCTTTTCCCAGGGGGCGGCCGAGTACGAGCAGTACTTC. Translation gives CASSFSQGAAEYEQYF.

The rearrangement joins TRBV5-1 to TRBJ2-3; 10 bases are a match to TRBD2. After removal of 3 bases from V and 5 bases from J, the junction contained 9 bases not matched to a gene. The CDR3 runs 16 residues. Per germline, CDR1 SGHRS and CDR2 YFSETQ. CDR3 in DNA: TGCGCCAGCAGCTGGGAGCCGGGACTAGCGAGAGATACGCAGTATTTT. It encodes CASSWEPGLARDTQYF.

The CDR3 bases are TGCGCCAGCAGTGCGGAGGACTGGTATGGCTACACCTTC. Translation: CASSAEDWYGYTF. This chain uses TRBV10-1 with TRBJ1-2; D is undetermined. Trimming removed 4 bases at V and 5 bases at J, with 11 bases between. Per the germline V gene, CDR1 is WNHNN and CDR2 is SYGVQD (reference sequence). The CDR3 covers 13 residues.

The CDR3 DNA reads as TGTGCCAGCAGCTTAGAGGCGCGGGCGGCGAACACTGAAGCTTTCTTT. It encodes CASSLEARAANTEAFF. The chain employs TRBV7-2 and TRBJ1-1; no firm D call. This CDR3 contains 16 residues. Trimming removed 1 base at V and 1 base at J, with 13 bases between. Germline V gives CDR1 SGHTA, CDR2 FQGNSA.

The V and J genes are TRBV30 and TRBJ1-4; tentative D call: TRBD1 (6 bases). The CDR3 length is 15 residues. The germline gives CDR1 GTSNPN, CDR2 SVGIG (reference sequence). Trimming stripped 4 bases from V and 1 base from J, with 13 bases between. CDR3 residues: CAWTKPGQTNEKLFF. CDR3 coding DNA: TGTGCCTGGACTAAACCGGGACAAACTAATGAAAAACTGTTTTTT.

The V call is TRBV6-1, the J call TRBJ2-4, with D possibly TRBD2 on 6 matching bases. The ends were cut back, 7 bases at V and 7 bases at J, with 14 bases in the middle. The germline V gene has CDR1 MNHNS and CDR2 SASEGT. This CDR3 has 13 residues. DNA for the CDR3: TGTGCCAGCACCGACATGGGAGGCAACATTCAGTACTTC. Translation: CASTDMGGNIQYF.

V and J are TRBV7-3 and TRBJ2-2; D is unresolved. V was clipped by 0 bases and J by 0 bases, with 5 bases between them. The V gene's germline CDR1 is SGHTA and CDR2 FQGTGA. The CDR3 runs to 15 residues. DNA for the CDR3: TGTGCCAGCAGCTTAACTAACGCGAACACCGGGGAGCTGTTTTTT. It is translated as CASSLTNANTGELFF.

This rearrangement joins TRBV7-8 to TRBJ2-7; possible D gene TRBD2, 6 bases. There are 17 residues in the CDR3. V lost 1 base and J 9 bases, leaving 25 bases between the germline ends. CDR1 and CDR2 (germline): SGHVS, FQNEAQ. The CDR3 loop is CASSLELGTGARLVQYF. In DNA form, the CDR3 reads TGTGCCAGCAGCTTAGAATTGGGGACTGGAGCTCGACTCGTGCAGTACTTC.

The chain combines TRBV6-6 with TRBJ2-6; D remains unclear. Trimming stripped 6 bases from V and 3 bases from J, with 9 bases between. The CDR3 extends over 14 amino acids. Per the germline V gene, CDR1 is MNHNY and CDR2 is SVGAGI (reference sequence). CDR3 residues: CASSRLDGANVLTF. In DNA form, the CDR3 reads TGTGCCAGCAGCCGATTGGATGGGGCCAACGTCCTGACTTTC.